A selection of T cell receptor beta chains follows, all from one sample in a study of T cells of healthy individuals. TCRdb analysed the 5' RACE reads with MiXCR anew, one entry per CDR3 protein. The repertoire has some 100,000 distinct CDR3 sequences, around 17% of them found once; the top ten carry approximately 5.7%. These TCRs come from a human donor in good health. CDR3s include the opening cysteine and the closing phenylalanine or tryptophan. Each record gives: CDR3 protein, CDR3 DNA, J gene, D gene, clone size, V gene. A D gene is named only where the DNA matches it firmly. Clone size is stated in some rows and not others, as once, few, many or a class when expanded.

CATSDSGTVSNEQFF | TGTGCCACCAGTGACTCCGGGACCGTGAGCAATGAGCAGTTCTTC | TRBJ2-1 | NA | NA | TRBV24-1
CASSLEASGDVITYEQYF | TGTGCCAGCAGCTTGGAGGCTAGCGGGGATGTCATCACCTACGAGCAGTACTTC | TRBJ2-7 | TRBD2 | once | TRBV5-5
CASSQALQHNTEAFF | TGCGCCAGCAGCCAAGCCCTACAGCACAACACTGAAGCTTTCTTT | TRBJ1-1 | NA | NA | TRBV4-1
CSARGQGENTGELFF | TGCAGTGCTAGGGGGCAGGGGGAAAACACCGGGGAGCTGTTTTTT | TRBJ2-2 | TRBD1 | NA | TRBV20-1
CASSSRAGVSNEQFF | TGTGCCAGCAGTTCCCGAGCGGGAGTAAGCAATGAGCAGTTCTTC | TRBJ2-1 | TRBD2 | many | TRBV28
CASSEGFLAFF | TGTGCCAGCAGCGAAGGGTTTCTAGCTTTCTTT | TRBJ1-1 | NA | few | TRBV3-1
CASSATSGGSYNEQFF | TGTGCCAGCAGCGCGACTAGCGGAGGATCCTACAATGAGCAGTTCTTC | TRBJ2-1 | TRBD2 | few | TRBV7-2
CASSFQDRRNTGELFF | TGTGCCAGCAGTTTTCAGGACAGGCGGAACACCGGGGAGCTGTTTTTT | TRBJ2-2 | TRBD1 | NA | TRBV28
CSATRPGGAQETQYF | TGCAGTGCTACCAGACCAGGTGGGGCCCAAGAGACCCAGTACTTC | TRBJ2-5 | NA | many | TRBV20-1
CASSSLLRVHEQYF | TGTGCCAGCAGTTCTCTACTCAGGGTCCACGAGCAGTACTTC | TRBJ2-7 | NA | NA | TRBV28
CASSQDPAGAYEQYF | TGCGCCAGCAGCCAAGATCCGGCGGGAGCATACGAGCAGTACTTC | TRBJ2-7 | TRBD2 | NA | TRBV4-1
CASTMRVNTEAFF | TGTGCCAGCACCATGAGGGTAAACACTGAAGCTTTCTTT | TRBJ1-1 | NA | few | TRBV11-2
CGVETDPLDTQYF | TGCGGGGTGGAGACAGACCCGCTGGATACGCAGTATTTT | TRBJ2-3 | NA | many | TRBV2
CASSLATDTYNEQFF | TGTGCCAGCAGCTTAGCTACCGATACCTACAATGAGCAGTTCTTC | TRBJ2-1 | NA | NA | TRBV11-2
CASSRTVYEQYF | TGTGCCAGCAGCCGGACAGTATACGAGCAGTACTTC | TRBJ2-7 | NA | few | TRBV6-5
CSANPGVTDTQYF | TGCAGTGCCAACCCTGGCGTCACAGATACGCAGTATTTT | TRBJ2-3 | NA | NA | TRBV20-1
CASSPGGSEQYF | TGTGCCAGCAGTCCAGGGGGGTCCGAGCAGTACTTC | TRBJ2-7 | NA | NA | TRBV11-1
CSAREGEYTQYF | TGCAGTGCTAGAGAAGGAGAGTACACGCAGTATTTT | TRBJ2-3 | NA | NA | TRBV20-1
CASRRHNTEAFF | TGTGCCAGCAGAAGACATAACACTGAAGCTTTCTTT | TRBJ1-1 | NA | few | TRBV6-2/TRBV6-3
CASSLNMETQYF | TGTGCCAGCAGCCTTAACATGGAGACCCAGTACTTC | TRBJ2-5 | NA | NA | TRBV14
CASSHLGENEQFF | TGTGCCAGCAGCCATCTCGGAGAGAATGAGCAGTTCTTC | TRBJ2-1 | NA | many | TRBV3-1
CASSDRTGTAF | TGTGCCAGCAGTGATCGAACCGGGACGGCTTTT | TRBJ1-2 | NA | NA | TRBV6-2/TRBV6-3
CATSGSTYNEQFF | TGTGCCACCAGTGGGAGCACCTACAATGAGCAGTTCTTC | TRBJ2-1 | NA | NA | TRBV24-1
CSARDTRGGIIYGYTF | TGCAGTGCTAGAGATACCAGGGGAGGAATAATCTATGGCTACACCTTC | TRBJ1-2 | NA | NA | TRBV20-1
CASSLTGQSSYEQYF | TGTGCCAGCAGCCTTACAGGGCAGAGCTCCTACGAGCAGTACTTC | TRBJ2-7 | NA | NA | TRBV5-4
CSASSGGAFDEQFF | TGCAGTGCAAGTAGCGGGGGGGCCTTCGATGAGCAGTTCTTC | TRBJ2-1 | TRBD2 | NA | TRBV20-1
CATSRAGQGRNQPQHF | TGTGCCACCAGCAGAGCAGGTCAGGGGCGAAATCAGCCCCAGCATTTT | TRBJ1-5 | NA | NA | TRBV15
CSVSSGVLDTQYF | TGCAGCGTTTCTAGCGGGGTTCTGGATACGCAGTATTTT | TRBJ2-3 | TRBD2 | many | TRBV29-1
CSARRGYNQPQHF | TGCAGTGCTAGGAGGGGTTACAATCAGCCCCAGCATTTT | TRBJ1-5 | NA | many | TRBV20-1
CASSLIRGTDTQYF | TGTGCCAGCAGTTTAATACGGGGCACAGATACGCAGTATTTT | TRBJ2-3 | NA | NA | TRBV27
CASSLEGANEQYF | TGCGCCAGCAGCTTGGAGGGGGCAAACGAGCAGTACTTC | TRBJ2-7 | TRBD1 | few | TRBV5-1
CASGRQGPLGTEAFF | TGTGCCAGCGGCCGACAGGGGCCCCTGGGAACTGAAGCTTTCTTT | TRBJ1-1 | TRBD1 | few | TRBV7-2
CASSPDGGTEAFF | TGCGCCAGCAGCCCCGACGGGGGTACTGAAGCTTTCTTT | TRBJ1-1 | NA | NA | TRBV5-1